Listed below are T cell receptor beta chains from one sample, sequenced in a study of blood T cells in healthy people across ages. MiXCR, applied by TCRdb to the 5' RACE reads, yields one record per CDR3 protein. The sample records hundreds of thousands of distinct CDR3 sequences, around two thirds being singletons. Sample: blood. All receptors come from a man aged 25 to 40 in good health. Both conserved end residues are part of each CDR3. The D gene is left open where the match is weak. Not all rows give a size; the values are once, few, many and, for expanded clones, a class.

j_call clone_size v_call cdr3_length d_call cdr3_nt cdr3_aa
TRBJ2-4 few TRBV28 15 - TGTGCCAGCAGTTTCATGGGACGGCCGATCCTAACGGGGTACTTC CASSFMGRPILTGYF
TRBJ2-5 - TRBV20-1 15 - TGCAGTGCTCGTCCTGGGTGGGTCCTCCAAGAGACCCAGTACTTC CSARPGWVLQETQYF
TRBJ2-7 - TRBV11-2 15 - TGTGCCAGCAGCTTATTTTCAGGGCATATCGATGAGCAGTACTTC CASSLFSGHIDEQYF
TRBJ2-1 - TRBV28 18 TRBD1 TGTGCCAGCAGTTTTTCGGGACAGTCCCTTAAATCCTACAATGAGCAGTTCTTC CASSFSGQSLKSYNEQFF
TRBJ1-1 - TRBV11-2 13 - TGTGCCAGCTTAGGACGGAGGAACACTGAAGCTTTCTTT CASLGRRNTEAFF
TRBJ2-3 - TRBV10-3 17 TRBD1 TGTGCCATCAGGGGGACAGGGGGCCCTAAAAACACAGATACGCAGTATTTT CAIRGTGGPKNTDTQYF
TRBJ1-1 - TRBV28 14 - TGTGCCAGCAGGACTTGGGGTGGGGGGTCTGAAGCTTTCTTT CASRTWGGGSEAFF
TRBJ2-6 few TRBV5-1 14 - TGTGCCAGCAGCCCAGTCTCTGGGGCCAACGTCCTGACTTTC CASSPVSGANVLTF
TRBJ2-7 - TRBV7-9 13 - TGTTCCAGCAGAATAGGGCTTGGAAACGAGCAGTACTTC CSSRIGLGNEQYF
TRBJ2-1 few TRBV20-1 14 - TGCAGTGCCCGTCCCCGACGCTCCTACAATGAGCAGTTCTTC CSARPRRSYNEQFF
TRBJ2-7 few TRBV9 15 TRBD1 TGTGCCAGCAGCCCACCAACGGACAGGCCCCACGAGCAGTACTTC CASSPPTDRPHEQYF
TRBJ2-5 once TRBV21-1 14 - TGTGCCAGCAGCAAAGAATGTGGCCAAGAGACCCAGTACTTC CASSKECGQETQYF
TRBJ2-7 - TRBV9 13 - TGTGCCAGCAGCCCGGGTGCTCCCTACGAGCAGTACTTC CASSPGAPYEQYF
TRBJ1-1 - TRBV5-1 14 - TGCGCCAGCAGCCCCGGGCTCTCGAACACTGAAGCTTTCTTT CASSPGLSNTEAFF
TRBJ2-7 few TRBV20-1 14 - TGCAGTGCTGCAGGTGGATTTATGGGCTACGAGCAGTACTTC CSAAGGFMGYEQYF
TRBJ1-2 - TRBV28 13 - TGTGCCAGCAGTTCCTCAGGGGCGCGGGGCTACACCTTC CASSSSGARGYTF
TRBJ2-1 - TRBV9 16 TRBD2 TGTGCCAGCAGCGCTCGACTAGCGGGGGGGTCCAATGAGCAGTTCTTC CASSARLAGGSNEQFF
TRBJ2-3 few TRBV2 16 - TGTGCCAGCAGTGAATTGCTTGGGGAGTCTGAAGATACGCAGTATTTT CASSELLGESEDTQYF
TRBJ2-1 - TRBV20-1 14 TRBD2 TGCAGTGCTAGGGGCGGGGGGACCTACAATGAGCAGTTCTTC CSARGGGTYNEQFF
TRBJ2-6 - TRBV7-2 17 TRBD1 TGTGCCAGCAGCAGACCGACAGGGATATCTGGGGCCAACGTCCTGACTTTC CASSRPTGISGANVLTF
TRBJ2-7 - TRBV27 15 - TGTGCCAGCAGTCTTCTACCGGGCAACTCCTACGAGCAGTACTTC CASSLLPGNSYEQYF
TRBJ1-6 - TRBV6-5 14 - TGTGCCAGCAGCTCTCGGGCAGGAAATTCACCCCTCCACTTT CASSSRAGNSPLHF
TRBJ2-7 - TRBV13 15 TRBD2 TGTGCCAGCAGCCACATAGCGGGGAGCTCCTACGAGCAGTACTTC CASSHIAGSSYEQYF
TRBJ2-1 - TRBV29-1 12 - TGCAGCGTTGAAGGGCTTGGGGATGAGCAGTTCTTC CSVEGLGDEQFF
TRBJ2-1 - TRBV7-8 16 TRBD1 TGTGCCAGCAGACTTATACAGGGGGATGGGTACAATGAGCAGTTCTTC CASRLIQGDGYNEQFF
TRBJ2-7 few TRBV29-1 13 - TGCAGCGTTATCCCGACAAGTAGCTACGAGCAGTACTTC CSVIPTSSYEQYF
TRBJ2-3 - TRBV9 14 TRBD2 TGTGCCAGCAGCGTAGCCGCTAGCGGGGATACGCAGTATTTT CASSVAASGDTQYF
TRBJ2-7 few TRBV20-1 13 TRBD1 TGCAGTGCCAACCCGACAGGGGAAGGCGAGCAGTACTTC CSANPTGEGEQYF
TRBJ2-7 - TRBV4-2 16 - TGTGCCAGCAGCTTAAAATGGGACGGTAGCTTCCACGAGCAGTACTTC CASSLKWDGSFHEQYF
TRBJ2-7 - TRBV7-9 13 - TGTGCCAGCAGCCCCCCTGGCTCCTACGGGCAGTACTTC CASSPPGSYGQYF
TRBJ2-5 - TRBV28 15 TRBD2 TGTGCCAGCACCTGGACTAGCGGTCCCAAGAGGGCCCAGTACTTC CASTWTSGPKRAQYF
TRBJ1-5 - TRBV2 14 TRBD1 TGTGCCAGCACGGGACAGAATAGCAATCAGCCCCAGCATTTT CASTGQNSNQPQHF
TRBJ1-2 few TRBV20-1 15 TRBD1 TGCAGTGCTAGCCCTGGACAGGGGGCCTCCTATGGCTACACCTTC CSASPGQGASYGYTF
TRBJ2-7 - TRBV4-2 15 TRBD1 TGTGCCAGCAGCCCAGGGACAGGGAGAACCTACGAGCAGTACTTC CASSPGTGRTYEQYF
TRBJ1-6 once TRBV27 16 - TGTGCCAGCAGTTCACCGGGCAGCCCCTATAATTCACCCCTCCACTTT CASSSPGSPYNSPLHF
TRBJ1-2 few TRBV7-4 13 TRBD1 TGTGCCAGCAGGGCGACAGGGTCCTATGGCTACACCTTC CASRATGSYGYTF
TRBJ1-1 - TRBV28 12 - TGTGCCAGCAGTCCCTTTGGGACTGAAGCTTTCTTT CASSPFGTEAFF
TRBJ1-6 once TRBV7-9 15 - TGTGCCAGCAGCTCTTATCAGGGGAGCAATTCACCCCTCCACTTT CASSSYQGSNSPLHF
TRBJ1-5 - TRBV10-3 16 TRBD1 TGTGCCATCAGTGCCGACAGGGGACGAGGCAATCAGCCCCAGCATTTT CAISADRGRGNQPQHF
TRBJ2-1 - TRBV20-1 14 TRBD2 TGCAGTGCTAGAAAACTAGCGGGGGGTGGTGAGCAGTTCTTC CSARKLAGGGEQFF
TRBJ1-6 - TRBV7-2 17 - TGTGCCAGCAGCCAAGATTCGATGGCAGGGAACGATTCACCCCTCCACTTT CASSQDSMAGNDSPLHF
TRBJ2-3 - TRBV6-5 16 TRBD2 TGTGCCAGCAGTTACAGGGGTCTAGCGGGTACAGATACGCAGTATTTT CASSYRGLAGTDTQYF
TRBJ1-2 once TRBV12-3/TRBV12-4 12 - TGTGCCAGCAGTTTCAGGAATAACGGCTACACCTTC CASSFRNNGYTF
TRBJ2-7 - TRBV7-2 17 TRBD2 TGTGCCAGCAGCTTAGCTTATAGCGGGGGAGCAACCTACGAGCAGTACTTC CASSLAYSGGATYEQYF
TRBJ2-7 - TRBV20-1 13 - TGCAGTGCTAAGGGCACAAACTACAATGAGCAGTACTTC CSAKGTNYNEQYF
TRBJ2-5 - TRBV6-2/TRBV6-3 14 - TGTGCCAGCAGTCCCGGCAGGCACGGGGAGACCCAGTACTTC CASSPGRHGETQYF
TRBJ2-4 few TRBV12-3/TRBV12-4 16 - TGTGCCAGCAGTTCCCAAGGGTCGCCCCTTTCTTTGGAGCAGTACTTC CASSSQGSPLSLEQYF
TRBJ2-1 - TRBV4-3 15 - TGCGCCAGCAGCCAACAGGACATAATGGGCGATGAGCAGTTCTTC CASSQQDIMGDEQFF